A selection of T cell receptor beta chains follows, all from one sample in a study of shared clonotypes between healthy human individuals. The repertoire was sequenced with immunoSEQ multiplex PCR; TCRdb's copy has only in-frame clones and lacks some. The sample holds about a million clones; roughly 75% are singletons and the top ten take approximately 1.5%. The sample consisted of memory CD4+ T cells sorted from blood. Receptor source: a man between 18 and 35 years old in good health. Both conserved end residues are part of each CDR3. D genes are given only for firm matches. Some rows have no size entry. The others give once, few or many, or a class for an expanded clone.

>NA|TRBJ2-7|15|TRBV5-6|NA
CASSLRSQSTYEQYF
TGTGCCAGCAGCTTGCGGTCGCAATCCACCTACGAGCAGTACTTC
>NA|TRBJ2-3|15|TRBV7-3|NA
CASSFVGSSTDTQYF
TGTGCCAGCAGCTTTGTAGGGTCTAGCACAGATACGCAGTATTTT
>TRBD2|TRBJ2-1|17|TRBV18|NA
CASSPPDGLAGGYEQFF
TGTGCCAGCTCACCTCCCGACGGACTAGCGGGAGGTTATGAGCAGTTCTTC
>NA|TRBJ1-2|14|TRBV18|many
CASSRAGIKDGYTF
TGTGCCAGCTCACGGGCAGGTATAAAGGATGGCTACACCTTC
>NA|TRBJ2-5|10|TRBV6-5|few
CASQRETQYF
TGTGCCAGCCAACGGGAGACCCAGTACTTC
>TRBD2|TRBJ2-2|15|TRBV2|NA
CASSGLAGNTGELFF
TGTGCCAGCAGTGGACTAGCGGGAAACACCGGGGAGCTGTTTTTT
>NA|TRBJ2-1|13|TRBV6-5|NA
CASIGFDSNEQFF
TGTGCCAGCATTGGGTTTGACAGCAATGAGCAGTTCTTC
>NA|TRBJ1-5|15|TRBV5-1|NA
CASSLGGTGLQPQHF
TGCGCCAGCAGCTTGGGGGGTACAGGGTTGCAGCCCCAGCATTTT
>NA|TRBJ2-5|16|TRBV19|once
CASSIRGGQFKETQYF
TGTGCCAGTAGTATTAGAGGGGGGCAGTTTAAGGAGACCCAGTACTTC
>TRBD2|TRBJ2-7|15|TRBV29-1|NA
CSVELAADTHYEQYF
TGCAGCGTAGAACTAGCGGCGGATACCCACTACGAGCAGTACTTC
>NA|TRBJ2-2|14|TRBV9|many
CASSSEPEGGELFF
TGTGCCAGCAGCTCCGAACCCGAGGGCGGGGAGCTGTTTTTT
>TRBD2|TRBJ2-3|15|TRBV7-7|NA
CASSFGTSGTDTQYF
TGTGCTAGCAGCTTCGGGACTAGCGGCACAGATACGCAGTATTTT
>NA|TRBJ2-1|12|TRBV7-2|NA
CASSLVGSEQFF
TGTGCCAGCAGCTTAGTGGGTAGTGAGCAGTTCTTC
>NA|TRBJ1-1|15|TRBV5-1|NA
CASSLEGRMNTEAFF
TGCGCCAGCAGCTTGGAAGGCAGAATGAACACTGAAGCTTTCTTT
>NA|TRBJ1-3|15|TRBV11-2|NA
CASSLVGGPRNTIYF
TGTGCCAGCAGCTTAGTCGGGGGCCCAAGAAACACCATATATTTT
>NA|TRBJ2-7|14|TRBV21-1|NA
CASSLERGGDEQYF
TGTGCCAGCAGCCTAGAACGGGGGGGCGACGAGCAGTACTTC
>NA|TRBJ2-3|12|TRBV4-1|NA
CASSRSTDTQYF
TGCGCCAGCAGCCGCAGCACAGATACGCAGTATTTT
>NA|TRBJ2-7|15|TRBV5-6|few
CASSRGGQRSYEQYF
TGTGCCAGCAGCCGAGGGGGGCAGCGCTCCTACGAGCAGTACTTC
>NA|TRBJ2-5|13|TRBV29-1|NA
CSVGGRSGETQYF
TGCAGCGTTGGGGGCAGGTCGGGAGAGACCCAGTACTTC
>TRBD1|TRBJ2-1|17|TRBV5-1|few
CASSRTGTGYGSGEQFF
TGCGCCAGCAGCCGGACCGGGACAGGGTATGGATCGGGAGAGCAGTTCTTC
>TRBD1|TRBJ2-1|16|TRBV7-8|NA
CASSPETHRGLGEQFF
TGTGCCAGCAGCCCCGAGACTCACAGGGGGCTTGGTGAGCAGTTCTTC
>NA|TRBJ1-1|13|TRBV18|NA
CASSNGRNTEAFF
TGTGCCAGCTCAAACGGACGGAACACTGAAGCTTTCTTT
>TRBD1|TRBJ1-2|13|TRBV28|NA
CASKGQAVDGYTF
TGTGCCAGTAAGGGACAGGCAGTAGATGGCTACACCTTC
>NA|TRBJ2-3|15|TRBV2|once
CASSSMGEGTDTQYF
TGTGCCAGCAGCTCCATGGGAGAGGGCACAGATACGCAGTATTTT
>NA|TRBJ1-5|15|TRBV5-8|NA
CASSLGGGSNQPQHF
TGTGCCAGCAGCTTGGGAGGCGGTAGCAATCAGCCCCAGCATTTT
>NA|TRBJ2-6|16|TRBV28|NA
CASRAPVRSGANVLTF
TGTGCCAGCAGAGCCCCCGTAAGATCTGGGGCCAACGTCCTGACTTTC
>NA|TRBJ1-2|12|TRBV7-9|NA
CASSLDESGYTF
TGTGCCAGCAGCTTAGACGAATCCGGCTACACCTTC
>TRBD1|TRBJ2-7|15|TRBV28|NA
CASSGNRGSSYEQYF
TGTGCCAGCAGTGGTAACAGGGGCAGCTCCTACGAGCAGTACTTC
>TRBD2|TRBJ2-3|17|TRBV11-2|NA
CASSLVGGGAYTDTQYF
TGTGCCAGCAGCTTAGTGGGCGGGGGGGCCTACACAGATACGCAGTATTTT
>NA|TRBJ2-1|15|TRBV5-1|NA
CASSLAPDTYNEQFF
TGCGCCAGCAGCTTGGCCCCAGATACCTACAATGAGCAGTTCTTC
>NA|TRBJ2-5|14|TRBV7-9|NA
CASSLGMVQETQYF
TGTGCCAGCAGCTTAGGTATGGTTCAAGAGACCCAGTACTTC
>NA|TRBJ1-5|15|TRBV7-2|NA
CASSTQHDSNQPQHF
TGTGCCAGCAGCACCCAACATGACAGCAATCAGCCCCAGCATTTT
>NA|TRBJ1-1|15|TRBV7-9|NA
CASSLPGRANTEAFF
TGTGCCAGCAGCTTACCTGGACGGGCGAACACTGAAGCTTTCTTT
>NA|TRBJ1-1|12|TRBV28|few
CASQDLNTEAFF
TGTGCTAGCCAGGATTTGAACACTGAAGCTTTCTTT
>NA|TRBJ1-4|16|TRBV14|once
CASSQERGESNEKLFF
TGTGCCAGCAGCCAAGAGCGCGGGGAGTCTAATGAAAAACTGTTTTTT